The rows below give T cell receptor beta chains drawn from one sample of a study of neurological immune-mediated disorders. TCRdb passed the 5' RACE reads through MiXCR, listing each CDR3 protein once. In the table there are under 60,000 distinct CDR3 sequences, about a tenth of which are singletons. Sequenced sample: PBMCs. The receptors here all came from a woman aged 40-49 years with HTLV-1-associated myelopathy (HAM/TSP). CDR3s include the opening cysteine and the closing phenylalanine or tryptophan. D genes are given only for firm matches. A row's size may be missing; if present it is once, few, many or a size class.

>NA|TRBJ2-7|many|TRBV28
TGTGCCAGCAGTTTATTGGGCCCCCTTTTTTCCTACGAGCAGTACTTC
CASSLLGPLFSYEQYF
>TRBD1|TRBJ1-5|many|TRBV20-1
TGCAGTGCCGACAGGGGCAATCAGCCCCAGCATTTT
CSADRGNQPQHF
>NA|TRBJ2-2|many|TRBV29-1
TGCAGCGTTGGTTGGGGGGGCCGGAACACCGGGGAGCTGTTTTTT
CSVGWGGRNTGELFF
>NA|TRBJ2-7|NA|TRBV2
TGTGCCAGCAGTGGGAACAGGGCCTACGAGCAGTACTTC
CASSGNRAYEQYF
>TRBD2|TRBJ2-1|many|TRBV10-3
TGTGCCATCAGCCCGGGACTAGCGGGTGAGCAGTTCTTC
CAISPGLAGEQFF
>NA|TRBJ2-3|many|TRBV20-1
TGCAGTGCTTCCGCTTCGGGACTCCTCACAGATACGCAGTATTTT
CSASASGLLTDTQYF
>TRBD1|TRBJ2-3|NA|TRBV5-4
TGTGCCAACAGACTCCAGGGGGCCAGCACAGATACGCAGTATTTT
CANRLQGASTDTQYF
>TRBD1|TRBJ1-4|many|TRBV9
TGTGCCAGCAGCGCCCGACAGGGAGGGTTGGAAAAACTGTTTTTT
CASSARQGGLEKLFF
>NA|TRBJ2-1|few|TRBV7-2
TGTGCCAGCGGGTTAGAGATTTACAATGAGCAGTTCTTC
CASGLEIYNEQFF
>TRBD1|TRBJ1-2|many|TRBV10-3
TGTGCCATCAGTGAGGACAGGGGGCGCCTAGGTGGCTACACCTTC
CAISEDRGRLGGYTF
>TRBD2|TRBJ2-5|medium-sized|TRBV4-1
TGCGCCAGCAGCCAAGTGGGCTGGGAGGGACAAGAGACCCAGTACTTC
CASSQVGWEGQETQYF
>TRBD2|TRBJ2-2|many|TRBV3-1
TGTGCCAGCAGCCAAGAAGTAGCGGGGGGGCTCACCGGGGAGCTGTTTTTT
CASSQEVAGGLTGELFF
>NA|TRBJ2-3|many|TRBV7-6
TGTGCCAGCAGCGAGGGACTTAGCACAGATACGCAGTATTTT
CASSEGLSTDTQYF
>NA|TRBJ2-7|many|TRBV24-1
TGTGCCACCAGTGAGTCGGGGGACACCGCCGAGCAGTACTTC
CATSESGDTAEQYF
>NA|TRBJ1-1|many|TRBV6-2/TRBV6-3
TGTGCCAGCAGCGACCCGAGAGGGAAGAACACTGAAGCTTTCTTT
CASSDPRGKNTEAFF
>NA|TRBJ2-2|many|TRBV6-2/TRBV6-3
TGTGCCAGCAGTTACCTGAACACCGGGGAGCTGTTTTTT
CASSYLNTGELFF
>TRBD2|TRBJ2-1|once|TRBV25-1
TGTGCCAGCAGTGCACGGACTAGCGGGGGAAGGTGGGAAGAGACCCAGTTCTTC
CASSARTSGGRWEETQFF
>TRBD2|TRBJ2-5|medium-sized|TRBV10-3
TGTGCCATCAGTGAAAGCGGGGGGCTACAAGAGACCCAGTACTTC
CAISESGGLQETQYF
>TRBD2|TRBJ2-2|many|TRBV6-6
TGTGCCAGCAGAAAAAGCGGGGGGGCCGTCGGGGGGGAGCTGTTTTTT
CASRKSGGAVGGELFF
>TRBD1|TRBJ2-7|many|TRBV10-3
TGTGCCATCAGACCGGGACAGGGCATTTACGAGCAGTACTTC
CAIRPGQGIYEQYF
>NA|TRBJ2-5|many|TRBV7-2
TGTGCCAGCAGCTTAGACAGGGTTAAAGAGACCCAGTACTTC
CASSLDRVKETQYF
>NA|TRBJ2-7|many|TRBV7-8
TGTGCCAGCAGCTTATCAACGGGGGCATACTACGAGCAGTACTTC
CASSLSTGAYYEQYF
>NA|TRBJ2-5|few|TRBV24-1
TGTGCCACCAGTGACGCCAGAATCCAAGAGACCCAGTACTTC
CATSDARIQETQYF
>TRBD1|TRBJ1-4|many|TRBV4-1
TGCGCCAGCAGCCAAGCCGGGACAGGGAATGAAAAACTGTTTTTT
CASSQAGTGNEKLFF
>TRBD1|TRBJ2-1|many|TRBV2
TGTGCCAGCTGCCGGGACAGGCTTTACAATGAGCAGTTCTTC
CASCRDRLYNEQFF
>NA|TRBJ1-1|many|TRBV5-6
TGTGCCAGCAGACTACAAGGAACAAACACTGAAGCTTTCTTT
CASRLQGTNTEAFF
>NA|TRBJ1-3|many|TRBV12-3/TRBV12-4
TGTGCCAGCAGTGCCGGCCTCGAGGATAGAAACACCATATATTTT
CASSAGLEDRNTIYF
>NA|TRBJ2-1|few|TRBV5-1
TGCGCCAGCAGCTTGTGGGTGGGGGCCTCCTACAATGAGCAGTTCTTC
CASSLWVGASYNEQFF
>TRBD1|TRBJ2-1|NA|TRBV12-3/TRBV12-4
TGTGCCAGCAGTTTTTTAGGGGGCCCGGGATACAATGAGCAGTTCTTC
CASSFLGGPGYNEQFF
>NA|TRBJ1-1|NA|TRBV29-1
TGCAGCGTTAGGGGCCTTGAAGCTTTCTTT
CSVRGLEAFF
>TRBD1|TRBJ2-7|many|TRBV25-1
TGTGCCAGCAGTGGACGGACAGGAAACTCCTACGAGCAGTACTTC
CASSGRTGNSYEQYF
>TRBD1|TRBJ2-2|many|TRBV2
TGTGCCAGCGGGGTCCGTAGGGGACAGGCGAACACCGGGGAGCTGTTTTTT
CASGVRRGQANTGELFF
>TRBD2|TRBJ2-3|NA|TRBV5-1
TGCGCCAGCAGTCCAGGGCGGCGGGGGGACCTCATAGATACGCAGTATTTT
CASSPGRRGDLIDTQYF
>NA|TRBJ2-3|many|TRBV9
TGTGCCAGCAGCGTAGCCTCCAACACAGATACGCAGTATTTT
CASSVASNTDTQYF
>NA|TRBJ2-1|many|TRBV12-5
TGTGCTAGTGGTTTGGCCGGGCCATACAATGAGCAGTTCTTC
CASGLAGPYNEQFF
>TRBD2|TRBJ2-3|many|TRBV29-1
TGCAGCGTTGATGGGACTAGCGCTACAGATACGCAGTATTTT
CSVDGTSATDTQYF
>NA|TRBJ2-1|many|TRBV11-3
TGTGCCAGCAGCTTCGGGGGGCCGGGGAATGAGCAGTTCTTC
CASSFGGPGNEQFF
>NA|TRBJ1-2|medium-sized|TRBV6-5
TGTGCCAGCCAACTACTGCCCGGGGGTAACTATGGCTACACCTTC
CASQLLPGGNYGYTF
>TRBD1|TRBJ2-3|many|TRBV4-1
TGCGCCAGCAGCCAAGAACGGACAGGCAGCACAGATACGCAGTATTTT
CASSQERTGSTDTQYF
>NA|TRBJ2-2|many|TRBV5-1
TGCGCCAGCAGCTTGGAGGGCCGCCTGGTGAACACCGGGGAGCTGTTTTTT
CASSLEGRLVNTGELFF
>NA|TRBJ2-1|many|TRBV7-2
TGTGCCAGCAGCACTCGACAGCTTAATGAGCAGTTCTTC
CASSTRQLNEQFF
>NA|TRBJ2-7|many|TRBV7-2
TGTGCCAGCAGCCCAGGACGGGGTTGGGAGCAGTACTTC
CASSPGRGWEQYF
>NA|TRBJ2-2|many|TRBV7-9
TGTGCCAGCAGCTCTGGACCTCCAGGGGAGCTGTTTTTT
CASSSGPPGELFF
>TRBD2|TRBJ2-3|NA|TRBV12-3/TRBV12-4
TGTGCCAGCAGTACTCGGACTAGCGGGGGGGCAGATACGCAGTATTTT
CASSTRTSGGADTQYF
>NA|TRBJ2-2|few|TRBV7-2
TGTGCCAGCAGCTTAGGGGCAGGCCGATCCAGGGAGCTGTCTTTT
CASSLGAGRSRELSF